These 8 T cell receptor beta chains were all obtained from the same sample, sequenced in a study of blood T cell repertoires in COVID-19. The repertoire was sequenced with immunoSEQ multiplex PCR; TCRdb's copy has only in-frame clones and lacks some. This table holds roughly 90,000 clones, 86% found once. The sample consisted of peripheral blood. The receptors come from a human donor in a cohort sampled during active COVID-19.

The V gene is TRBV5-4, the J gene TRBJ2-2; 7 bases fit TRBD1. V lost 4 bases and J lost 3; bases outside the gene matches: 9. Germline V gene sequence: CDR1 SGHNT, CDR2 YYREEE (reference sequence). The CDR3 consists of 16 residues. DNA for the CDR3: TGTGCCAGCAGCCCGGGACAGACGCAGGACACCGGGGAGCTGTTTTTT. This translates into CASSPGQTQDTGELFF.

The genes are TRBV6-2 or TRBV6-3 and TRBJ1-1; TRBD1 aligns across 7 bases. Trimming removed 6 bases from V and 4 bases from J; junction bases left unmatched: 8. This CDR3 spans 14 amino acids. In germline, CDR1 is MNHEY, CDR2 SVGEGT. Here the CDR3 reads CASSLQGLGTEAFF. The CDR3 coding sequence is TGTGCCAGCAGCCTACAGGGGCTTGGCACTGAAGCTTTCTTT.

This clone was picked up one time. The J gene is TRBJ2-7, the V gene TRBV18, with a weak D call TRBD1 (6 bases). V dropped 4 bases and J dropped 0 bases, with 10 bases sitting between them. The length of the CDR3 is 14 residues. Germline V gene data show CDR1 as KGHSH and CDR2 as LQKENI. The CDR3 region is CASSRPGDSYEQYF. The DNA for the CDR3 is TGTGCCAGCTCACGGCCAGGGGACTCCTACGAGCAGTACTTC.

The chain uses TRBV7-8 and TRBJ2-7, with TRBD1 matching over 8 bases. The CDR3 sequence is 16 residues long. Trimming took 7 bases from V and 4 from J; bases not matched to a gene: 15. Per the germline V gene, CDR1 is SGHVS and CDR2 is FQNEAQ. CDR3 bases: TGTGCCAGCACCACCAGACCGGGACAGGACGAGTACGAGCAGTACTTC. Protein product: CASTTRPGQDEYEQYF.

J is TRBJ2-4 and V is TRBV7-9, with 7 bases fitting TRBD1. From germline, CDR1 is SEHNR and CDR2 FQNEAQ (reference sequence). With 5 bases clipped from V and 0 bases from J, the junction kept 4 bases outside the gene matches. The CDR3 consists of 15 residues. The CDR3: CASSRDRLAKNIQYF. CDR3 DNA: TGTGCCAGCAGCCGGGACAGACTAGCCAAAAACATTCAGTACTTC.

This chain links TRBV24-1 with TRBJ2-2, with D perhaps TRBD2 (6 bases). The germline V gene encodes CDR1 KGHDR and CDR2 SFDVKD. The CDR3 contains 16 residues. The V end lost 1 base, the J end lost 5 bases, and 13 bases lay between the germline ends. CDR3 loop: CATSDFGLTGTGELFF. CDR3 sequence (DNA): TGTGCCACCAGTGATTTTGGACTAACCGGTACCGGGGAGCTGTTTTTT.

This chain joins TRBV7-9 and TRBJ2-1, with D maybe TRBD2 (5 bases). The CDR3 contains 14 residues. Germline V gives CDR1 SEHNR, CDR2 FQNEAQ (reference sequence). V gave up 5 bases and J gave up 4 bases, with 12 bases separating them. The CDR3, as DNA: TGTGCCAGCAGCCCTAGTCTAGCTTACAATGAGCAGTTCTTC. Amino acids: CASSPSLAYNEQFF.

The V gene is TRBV6-5, the J gene TRBJ1-5; a weak D match, TRBD1 (5 bases). The CDR3 has 14 residues. V gave up 6 bases and J gave up 6 bases, with 15 bases separating them. Germline V gene data show CDR1 as MNHEY and CDR2 as SVGAGI. The CDR3 loop is CASRISGQSQPQHF. The DNA of the CDR3 is TGTGCCAGCAGGATATCAGGACAAAGTCAGCCCCAGCATTTT.